This TCR beta chain comes out of a study of early T cells in non-severe SARS-CoV-2 infection. Overall study context: Chains from this unsorted whole-blood bulk RNA could not be paired.

Germline V gene sequence: CDR1 SGHRS, CDR2 YFSETQ. The V end was cut by 0 bases, the J end by 9 bases, with 22 bases between. This CDR3 comprises 17 residues. As part of library construction, unique molecular identifiers were attached to individual cDNA molecules. In TCRdb, the 5' RACE reads were re-called with MiXCR into one record per CDR3 protein. Here the sample spans 100,000 to 140,000 distinct CDR3 sequences, over 8.5% being singletons. This clonotype was recorded many times. Its target is not known. Study results and limitations: Anti-spike CD8 responses were favored in VDJdb matching, and private and CD4 specificities were missed.

The sequenced sample was whole blood. The J gene is TRBJ2-4, the V gene TRBV5-1; either TRBD1 or TRBD2 may supply D (5 bases each). This TCR was recovered from an adult who was a healthcare worker with PCR-confirmed SARS-CoV-2 infection or an uninfected control (not recorded which). CDR3 protein: CASSLAGTDLTQGIQYF. The CDR3 coding sequence is TGCGCCAGCAGCTTGGCCGGGACGGACCTAACCCAGGGCATTCAGTACTTC. Drawing the rest from reference TRBV5-1 and TRBJ2-4, the complete variable domain is KAGVTQTPRYLIKTRGQQVTLSCSPISGHRSVSWYQQTPGQGLQFLFEYFSETQRNKGNFPGRFSGRQFSNSRSEMNVSTLELGDSALYLCASSLAGTDLTQGIQYFGAGTRLSVL.